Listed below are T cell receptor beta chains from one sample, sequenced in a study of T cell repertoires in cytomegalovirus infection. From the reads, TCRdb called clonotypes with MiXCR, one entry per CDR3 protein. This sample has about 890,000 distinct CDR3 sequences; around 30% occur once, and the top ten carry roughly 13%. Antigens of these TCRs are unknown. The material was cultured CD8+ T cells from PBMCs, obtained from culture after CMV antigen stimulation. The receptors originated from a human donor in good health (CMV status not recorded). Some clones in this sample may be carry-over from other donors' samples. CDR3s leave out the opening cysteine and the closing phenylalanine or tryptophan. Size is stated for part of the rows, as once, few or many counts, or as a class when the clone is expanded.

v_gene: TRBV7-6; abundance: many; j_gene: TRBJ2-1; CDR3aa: ASSYIGIPNEQF
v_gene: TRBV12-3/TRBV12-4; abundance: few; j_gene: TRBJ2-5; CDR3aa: ASSFSHKETQY
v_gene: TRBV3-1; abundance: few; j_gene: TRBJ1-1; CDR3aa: ASSQDWFREAF
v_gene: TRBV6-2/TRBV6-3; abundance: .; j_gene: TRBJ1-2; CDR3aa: ASSYDSDRGEWGYT
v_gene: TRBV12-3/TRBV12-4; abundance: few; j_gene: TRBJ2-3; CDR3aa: ASRVDGPADTQY
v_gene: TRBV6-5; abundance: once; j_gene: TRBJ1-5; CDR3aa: ASSYSSGVDQPQH
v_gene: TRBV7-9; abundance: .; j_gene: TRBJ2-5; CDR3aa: ASSLENGQETQY
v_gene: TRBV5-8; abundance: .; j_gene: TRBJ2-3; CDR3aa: ASSRRDRVVDTQY
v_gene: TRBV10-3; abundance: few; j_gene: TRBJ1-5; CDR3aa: AISGRGPNQPQH
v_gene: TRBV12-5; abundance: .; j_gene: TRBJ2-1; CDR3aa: ASGLIAPSYNEQF
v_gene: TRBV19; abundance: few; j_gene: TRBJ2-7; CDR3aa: ASSLGGRREQY
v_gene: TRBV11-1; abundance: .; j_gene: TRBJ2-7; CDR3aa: ASSATATYEQY
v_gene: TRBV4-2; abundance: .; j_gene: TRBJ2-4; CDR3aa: ASSPDSGGAWRNIQY
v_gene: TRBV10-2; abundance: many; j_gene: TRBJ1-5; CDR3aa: ASIDGSWDRWYSNQPQH
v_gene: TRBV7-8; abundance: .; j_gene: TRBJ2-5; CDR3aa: ASTKVGGDQETQY
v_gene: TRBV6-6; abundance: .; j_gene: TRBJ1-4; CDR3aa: ASSPGGWEKLF
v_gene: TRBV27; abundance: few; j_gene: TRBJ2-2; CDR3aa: ASTLRRGHRTGELF
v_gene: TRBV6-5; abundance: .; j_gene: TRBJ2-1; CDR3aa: AARTGSYNEQF
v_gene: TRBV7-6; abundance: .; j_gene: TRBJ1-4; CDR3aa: ASSLEWTGNEKLF
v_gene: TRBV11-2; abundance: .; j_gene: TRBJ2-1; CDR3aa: ASSLKGPGLYNEQF
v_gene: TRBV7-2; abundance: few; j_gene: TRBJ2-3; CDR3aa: ASSPTGLAGGLDTQY
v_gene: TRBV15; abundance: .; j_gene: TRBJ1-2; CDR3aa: ATSRDHSRNYGYT
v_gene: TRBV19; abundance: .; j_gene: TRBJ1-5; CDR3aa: ASSHRRASNQPQH
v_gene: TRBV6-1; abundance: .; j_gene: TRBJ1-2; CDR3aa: ASHVPGGYT
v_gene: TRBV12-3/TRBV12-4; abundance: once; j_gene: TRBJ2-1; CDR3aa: ASTFDSYNEQF
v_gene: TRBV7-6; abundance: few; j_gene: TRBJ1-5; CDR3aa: ASSLGGQGDQPQH
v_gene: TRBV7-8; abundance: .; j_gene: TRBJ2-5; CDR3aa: ASSLRASGGRETQY
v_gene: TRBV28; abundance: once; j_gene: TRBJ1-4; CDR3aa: ASSFELNEKLF
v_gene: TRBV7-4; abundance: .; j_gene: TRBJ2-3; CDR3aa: ASSWEAGTSTDTQY